This entry is about one T cell receptor beta chain. As yet, its antigen is unknown. Libraries of TCR beta came from quantitative 5'-RACE with molecular barcodes. TCRdb re-called the 5' RACE reads with MiXCR, one entry per CDR3 protein. The repertoire consists of approximately 300,000 distinct CDR3 sequences, with 6.5% to 10% occurring once and the leading ten covering about 14%. The sample belongs to a study of CD8 T cells in ankylosing spondylitis. Findings and caveats of the study: A CD8+ phenotype characterized the disease-linked clones, which were relatively rare in peripheral blood. Disease-linked clones reportedly concentrated significantly in matched ankylosing spondylitis synovial fluid. Seemingly characteristic of ankylosing spondylitis blood was a TCR beta motif consisting of eight highly homologous variants.

The ends were cut back, 1 base at V and 0 bases at J, with 14 bases in the middle. This CDR3 spans 17 amino acids. The sequence was collected from a male donor with ankylosing spondylitis. The sequenced material came from blood, either unsorted or a sorted T cell fraction (not recorded which). The chain joins TRBV12-3 or TRBV12-4 to TRBJ2-3; D gene unclear. CDR3 bases: TGTGCCAGCAGTTTAGGTTATTCCGGCTTAAGCACAGATACGCAGTATTTT. This encodes CASSLGYSGLSTDTQYF.